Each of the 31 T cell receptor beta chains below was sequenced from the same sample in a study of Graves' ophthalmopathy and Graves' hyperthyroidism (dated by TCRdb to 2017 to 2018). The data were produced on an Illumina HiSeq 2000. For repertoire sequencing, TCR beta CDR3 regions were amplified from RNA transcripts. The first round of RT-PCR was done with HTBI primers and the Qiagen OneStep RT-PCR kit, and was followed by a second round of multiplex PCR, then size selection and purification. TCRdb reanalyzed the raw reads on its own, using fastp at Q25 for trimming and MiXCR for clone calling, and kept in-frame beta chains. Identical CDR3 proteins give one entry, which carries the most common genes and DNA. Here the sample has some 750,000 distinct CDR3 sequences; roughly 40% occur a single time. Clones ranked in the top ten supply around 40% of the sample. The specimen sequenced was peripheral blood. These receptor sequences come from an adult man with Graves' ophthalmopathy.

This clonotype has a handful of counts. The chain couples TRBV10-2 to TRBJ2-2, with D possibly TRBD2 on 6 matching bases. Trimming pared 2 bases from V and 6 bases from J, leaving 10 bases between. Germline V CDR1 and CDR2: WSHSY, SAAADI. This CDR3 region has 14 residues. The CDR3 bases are TGCGCCAGCAGTGAGCTACTAGCTGCCGGGGAGCTGTTTTTT. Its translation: CASSELLAAGELFF.

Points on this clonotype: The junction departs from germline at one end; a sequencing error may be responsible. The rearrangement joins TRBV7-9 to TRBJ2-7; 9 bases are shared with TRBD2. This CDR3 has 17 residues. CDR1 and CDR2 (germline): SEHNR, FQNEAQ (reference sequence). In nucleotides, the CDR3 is TGTGCCAGCAGCCCCCTTTCTAGCGGGGACAGCACCGGGGAGCTGTACTTC. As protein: CASSPLSSGDSTGELYF.

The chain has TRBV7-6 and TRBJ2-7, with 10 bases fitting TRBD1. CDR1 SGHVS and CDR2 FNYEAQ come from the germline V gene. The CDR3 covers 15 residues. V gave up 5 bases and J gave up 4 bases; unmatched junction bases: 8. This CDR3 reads CASSQGTGAWYEQYF. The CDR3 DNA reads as TGTGCCAGCAGCCAAGGGACAGGGGCATGGTACGAGCAGTACTTC.

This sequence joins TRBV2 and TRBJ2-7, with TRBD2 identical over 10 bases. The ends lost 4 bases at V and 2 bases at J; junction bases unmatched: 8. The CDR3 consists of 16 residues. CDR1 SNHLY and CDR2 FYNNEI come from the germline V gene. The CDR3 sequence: CASSAGATSGTYEQYF. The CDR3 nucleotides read TGTGCCAGCAGTGCAGGAGCTACTAGCGGGACCTACGAGCAGTACTTC.

The CDR3 nucleotides read TGTGCCAGCTCACCAGGGATCCACGAGCAGTACTTC. This gives the protein CASSPGIHEQYF. This chain connects TRBV11-2 to TRBJ2-7, with a possible D match to TRBD1 (5 bases). CDR3 length equals 12 residues. Germline assignment: CDR1 SGHAT and CDR2 FQNNGV. V was shortened by 8 bases and J by 5 bases, with 13 bases between the two germline ends.

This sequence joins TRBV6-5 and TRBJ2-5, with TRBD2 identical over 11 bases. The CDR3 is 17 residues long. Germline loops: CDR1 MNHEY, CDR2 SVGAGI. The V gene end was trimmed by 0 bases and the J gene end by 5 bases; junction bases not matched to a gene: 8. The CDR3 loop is CASSYSSLAGGIETQYF. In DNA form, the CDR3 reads TGTGCCAGCAGTTACTCGAGTCTAGCGGGGGGTATTGAGACCCAGTACTTC.

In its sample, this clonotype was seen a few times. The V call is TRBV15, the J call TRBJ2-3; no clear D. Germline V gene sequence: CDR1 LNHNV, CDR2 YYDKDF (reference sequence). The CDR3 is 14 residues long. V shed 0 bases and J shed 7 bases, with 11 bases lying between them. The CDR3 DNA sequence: TGTGCCACCAGCAGAGATTTGAGCCGGAATACGCAGTATTTT. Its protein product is CATSRDLSRNTQYF.

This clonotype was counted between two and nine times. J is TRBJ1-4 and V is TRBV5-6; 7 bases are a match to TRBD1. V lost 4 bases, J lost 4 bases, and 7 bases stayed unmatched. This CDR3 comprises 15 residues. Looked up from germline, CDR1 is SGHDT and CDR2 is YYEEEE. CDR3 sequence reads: CASSEGAVGNEKLFF. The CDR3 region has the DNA TGTGCCAGCAGCGAGGGGGCCGTCGGTAATGAAAAACTGTTTTTT.

CDR3 region: CATLPRDNTGELFF. Written as DNA, the CDR3 is TGTGCCACCCTACCCCGGGACAACACCGGGGAGCTGTTTTTT. The chain employs TRBV25-1 and TRBJ2-2; the D call may be TRBD1 or TRBD2 (5 bases each). CDR3 length: 14 amino acids. V lost 10 bases, J lost 2 bases, and 14 bases lay in between. Germline V gives CDR1 MGHDK, CDR2 SYGVNS.

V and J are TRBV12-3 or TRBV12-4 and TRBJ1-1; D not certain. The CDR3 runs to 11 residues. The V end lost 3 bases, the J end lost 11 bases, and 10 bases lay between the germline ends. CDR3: CASSFGGWAFF. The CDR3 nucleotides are TGTGCCAGCAGTTTCGGCGGGTGGGCTTTCTTT.

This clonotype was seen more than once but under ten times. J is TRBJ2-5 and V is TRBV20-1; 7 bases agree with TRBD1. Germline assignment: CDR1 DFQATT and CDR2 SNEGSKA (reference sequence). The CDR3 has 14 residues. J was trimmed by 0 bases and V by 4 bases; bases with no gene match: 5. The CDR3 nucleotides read TGCAGTGCTACTACGGGACAGTACCAAGAGACCCAGTACTTC. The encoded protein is CSATTGQYQETQYF.

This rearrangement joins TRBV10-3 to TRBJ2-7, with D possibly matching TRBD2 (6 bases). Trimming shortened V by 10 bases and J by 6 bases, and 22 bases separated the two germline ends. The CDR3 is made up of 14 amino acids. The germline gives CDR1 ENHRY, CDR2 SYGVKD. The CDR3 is CASKPVREVSEQYF. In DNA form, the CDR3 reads TGTGCCAGCAAGCCAGTCAGGGAGGTGAGCGAGCAGTACTTC.

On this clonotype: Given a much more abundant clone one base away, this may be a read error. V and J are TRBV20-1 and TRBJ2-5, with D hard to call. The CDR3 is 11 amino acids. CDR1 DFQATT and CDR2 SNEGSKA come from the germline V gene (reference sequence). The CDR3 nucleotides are TGCAGTGCTGAGGCCCAAGAGGCCCAGTACTTC. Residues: CSAEAQEAQYF.

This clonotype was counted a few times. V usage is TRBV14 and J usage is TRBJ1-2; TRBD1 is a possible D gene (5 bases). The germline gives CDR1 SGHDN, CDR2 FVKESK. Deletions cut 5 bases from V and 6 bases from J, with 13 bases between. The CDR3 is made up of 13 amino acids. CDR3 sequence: CASSGGFRDGYTF. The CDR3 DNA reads TGTGCCAGCAGCGGCGGGTTCAGGGATGGCTACACCTTC.

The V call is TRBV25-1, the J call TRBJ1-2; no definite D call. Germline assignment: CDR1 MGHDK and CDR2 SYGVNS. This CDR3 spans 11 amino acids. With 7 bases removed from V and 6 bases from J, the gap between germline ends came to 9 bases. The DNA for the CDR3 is TGTGCCAGCACCACCTGGAATGGCTACACCTTC. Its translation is CASTTWNGYTF.

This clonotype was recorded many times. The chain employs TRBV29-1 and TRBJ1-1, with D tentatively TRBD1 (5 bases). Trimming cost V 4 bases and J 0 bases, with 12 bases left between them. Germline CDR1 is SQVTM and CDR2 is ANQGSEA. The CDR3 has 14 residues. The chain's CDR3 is CSVGTGVLNTEAFF. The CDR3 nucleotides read TGCAGCGTTGGAACAGGTGTATTGAACACTGAAGCTTTCTTT. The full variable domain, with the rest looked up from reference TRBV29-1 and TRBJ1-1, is SAVISQKPSRDICQRGTSLTIQCQVDSQVTMMFWYRQQPGQSLTLIATANQGSEATYESGFVIDKFPISRPNLTFSTLTVSNMSPEDSSIYLCSVGTGVLNTEAFFGQGTRLTVV.

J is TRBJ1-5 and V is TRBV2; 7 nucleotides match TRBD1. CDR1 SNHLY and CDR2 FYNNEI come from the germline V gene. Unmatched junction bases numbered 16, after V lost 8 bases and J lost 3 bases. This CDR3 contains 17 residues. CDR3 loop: CASSRSRQGQFNQPQHF. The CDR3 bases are TGTGCCAGCTCGCGCTCCCGCCAGGGACAGTTCAATCAGCCCCAGCATTTT.

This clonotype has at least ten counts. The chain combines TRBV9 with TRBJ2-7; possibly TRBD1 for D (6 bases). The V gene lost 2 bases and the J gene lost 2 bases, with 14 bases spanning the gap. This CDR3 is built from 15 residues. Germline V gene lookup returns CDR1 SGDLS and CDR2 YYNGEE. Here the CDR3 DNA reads TGTGCCAGCAGCGTCAGCACAGGGAGAGCCTACGAGCAGTACTTC. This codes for CASSVSTGRAYEQYF.

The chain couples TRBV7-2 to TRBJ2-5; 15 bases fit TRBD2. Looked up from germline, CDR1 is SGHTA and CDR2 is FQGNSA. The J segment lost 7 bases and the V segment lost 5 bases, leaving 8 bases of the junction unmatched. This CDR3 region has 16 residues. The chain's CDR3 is CASSLGLAGGPMTQYF. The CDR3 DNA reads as TGTGCCAGCAGCCTCGGACTAGCGGGAGGGCCCATGACCCAGTACTTC.

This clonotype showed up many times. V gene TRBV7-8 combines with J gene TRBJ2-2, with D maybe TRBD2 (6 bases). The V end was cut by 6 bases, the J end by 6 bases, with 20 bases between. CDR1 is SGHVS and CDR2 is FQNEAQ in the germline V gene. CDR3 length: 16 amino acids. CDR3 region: CASRAIRLVASGELFF. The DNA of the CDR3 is TGTGCCAGCAGGGCCATTAGACTAGTTGCGTCCGGGGAGCTGTTTTTT.

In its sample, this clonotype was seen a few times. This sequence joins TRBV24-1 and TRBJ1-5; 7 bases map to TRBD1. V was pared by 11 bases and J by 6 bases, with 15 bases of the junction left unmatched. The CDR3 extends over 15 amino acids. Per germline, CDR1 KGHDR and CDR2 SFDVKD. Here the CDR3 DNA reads TGTGCCAGCAAAGGGGCCGGGACAGAGGCTCAGCCCCAGCATTTT. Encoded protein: CASKGAGTEAQPQHF.

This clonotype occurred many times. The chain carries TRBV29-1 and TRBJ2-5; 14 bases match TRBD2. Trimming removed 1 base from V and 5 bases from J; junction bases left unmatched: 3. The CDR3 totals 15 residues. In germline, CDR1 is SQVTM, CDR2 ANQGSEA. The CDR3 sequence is CSVEGLAGGPETQYF. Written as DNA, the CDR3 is TGCAGCGTTGAAGGACTAGCGGGGGGGCCGGAGACCCAGTACTTC.

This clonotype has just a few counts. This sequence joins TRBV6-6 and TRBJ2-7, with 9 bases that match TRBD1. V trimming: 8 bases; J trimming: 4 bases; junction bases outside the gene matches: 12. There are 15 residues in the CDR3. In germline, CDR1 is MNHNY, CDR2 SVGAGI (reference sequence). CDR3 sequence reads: CASRELTGGAYEQYF. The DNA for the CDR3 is TGTGCCAGCCGGGAATTGACAGGGGGAGCTTACGAGCAGTACTTC.

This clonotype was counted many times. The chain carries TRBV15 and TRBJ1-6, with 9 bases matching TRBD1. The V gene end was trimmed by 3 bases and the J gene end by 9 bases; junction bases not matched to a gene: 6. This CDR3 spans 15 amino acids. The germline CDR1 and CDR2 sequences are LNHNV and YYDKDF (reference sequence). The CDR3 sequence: CATSSTGGAGSPLHF. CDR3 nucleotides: TGTGCCACCAGCAGCACAGGGGGCGCGGGTTCACCCCTCCACTTT. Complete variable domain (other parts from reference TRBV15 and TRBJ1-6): DAMVIQNPRYQVTQFGKPVTLSCSQTLNHNVMYWYQQKSSQAPKLLFHYYDKDFNNEADTPDNFQSRRPNTSFCFLDIRSPGLGDTAMYLCATSSTGGAGSPLHFGNGTRLTVT.

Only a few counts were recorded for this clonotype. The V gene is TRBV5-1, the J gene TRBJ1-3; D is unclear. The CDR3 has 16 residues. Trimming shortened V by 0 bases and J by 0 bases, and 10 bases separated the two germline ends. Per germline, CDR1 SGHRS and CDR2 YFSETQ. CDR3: CASSLVSAPSGNTIYF. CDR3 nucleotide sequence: TGCGCCAGCAGCTTGGTGTCTGCGCCCTCTGGAAACACCATATATTTT.

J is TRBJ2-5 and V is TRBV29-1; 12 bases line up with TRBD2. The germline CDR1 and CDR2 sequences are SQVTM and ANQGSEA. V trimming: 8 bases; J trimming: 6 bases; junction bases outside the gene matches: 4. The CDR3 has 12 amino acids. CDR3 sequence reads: CSIGLAGQTQYF. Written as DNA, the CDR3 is TGCAGCATAGGACTAGCGGGGCAGACCCAGTACTTC.

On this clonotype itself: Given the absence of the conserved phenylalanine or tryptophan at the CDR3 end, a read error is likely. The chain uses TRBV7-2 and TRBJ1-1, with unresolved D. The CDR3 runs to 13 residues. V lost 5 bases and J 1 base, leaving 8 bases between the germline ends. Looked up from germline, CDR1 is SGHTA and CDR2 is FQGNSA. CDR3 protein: CASSTLWNTEAFL. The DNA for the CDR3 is TGTGCCAGCAGCACCCTATGGAACACTGAAGCTTTCCTT.

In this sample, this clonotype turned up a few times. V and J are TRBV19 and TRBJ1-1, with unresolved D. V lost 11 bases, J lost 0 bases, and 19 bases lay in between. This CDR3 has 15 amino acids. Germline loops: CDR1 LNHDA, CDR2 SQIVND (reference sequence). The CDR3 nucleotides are TGTGCCTGGAGATCCATCACCATGATGAACACTGAAGCTTTCTTT. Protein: CAWRSITMMNTEAFF.

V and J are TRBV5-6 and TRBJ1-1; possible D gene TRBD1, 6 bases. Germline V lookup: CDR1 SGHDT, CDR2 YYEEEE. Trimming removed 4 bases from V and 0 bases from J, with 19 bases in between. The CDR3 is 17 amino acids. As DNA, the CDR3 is TGTGCCAGCAGCCCTAGGGGTAGGGGACATATGAACACTGAAGCTTTCTTT. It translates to CASSPRGRGHMNTEAFF.

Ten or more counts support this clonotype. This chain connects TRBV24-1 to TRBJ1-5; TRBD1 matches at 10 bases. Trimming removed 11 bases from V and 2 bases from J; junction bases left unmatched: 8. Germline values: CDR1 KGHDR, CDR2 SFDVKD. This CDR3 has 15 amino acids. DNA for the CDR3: TGTGCCAGCAGGGACAGGGGTTTCGGCAATCAGCCCCAGCATTTT. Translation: CASRDRGFGNQPQHF.

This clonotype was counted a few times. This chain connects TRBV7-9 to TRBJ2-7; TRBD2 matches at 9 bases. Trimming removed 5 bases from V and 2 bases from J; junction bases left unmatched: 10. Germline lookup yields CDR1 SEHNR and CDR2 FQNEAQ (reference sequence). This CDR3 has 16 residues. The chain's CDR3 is CASSQESRLAAYEQYF. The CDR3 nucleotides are TGTGCCAGCAGCCAAGAGTCCCGACTAGCGGCCTACGAGCAGTACTTC. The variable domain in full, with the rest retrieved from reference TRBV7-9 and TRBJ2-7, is DTGVSQNPRHKITKRGQNVTFRCDPISEHNRLYWYRQTLGQGPEFLTYFQNEAQLEKSRLLSDRFSAERPKGSFSTLEIQRTEQGDSAMYLCASSQESRLAAYEQYFGPGTRLTVT.